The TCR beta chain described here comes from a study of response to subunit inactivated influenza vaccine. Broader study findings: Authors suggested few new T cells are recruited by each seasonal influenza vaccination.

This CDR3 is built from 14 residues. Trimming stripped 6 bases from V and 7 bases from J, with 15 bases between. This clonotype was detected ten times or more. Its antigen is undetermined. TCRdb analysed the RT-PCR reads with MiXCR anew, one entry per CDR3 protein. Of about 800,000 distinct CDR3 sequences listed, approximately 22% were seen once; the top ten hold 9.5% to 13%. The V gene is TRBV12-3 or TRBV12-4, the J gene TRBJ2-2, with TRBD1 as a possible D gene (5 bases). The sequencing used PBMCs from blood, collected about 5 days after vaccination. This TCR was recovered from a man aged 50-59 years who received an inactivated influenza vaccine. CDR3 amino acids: CASRAPGSVGELFF. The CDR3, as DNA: TGTGCCAGCAGAGCTCCAGGGTCGGTCGGGGAGCTGTTTTTT.